The rows below give T cell receptor beta chains drawn from one sample of a study. TCRdb reprocessed the RT-PCR reads via MiXCR and lists one record per CDR3 protein. The sample includes fewer than 800,000 distinct CDR3 sequences, approximately 15% of them seen just once. Sequenced material: memory CD4+ T cells from blood. The origin of the receptors is a female donor in good health, serving as a healthy control. Each CDR3 is given with its conserved first and last residue. A D gene is named only where the DNA matches it firmly. Not every row has a clone size; where given, it reads once, few, many or a size class.

clone_size	j_call	d_call	v_call	cdr3_nt	cdr3_aa
NA	TRBJ1-1	TRBD1	TRBV4-1	TGCGCCAGCAGCCAAGTGGGACAGGGGGCCACTGAAGCTTTCTTT	CASSQVGQGATEAFF
many	TRBJ2-7	NA	TRBV4-2	TGTGCCAGCAGCCAGGAAGCCCGCTACGAGCAGTACTTC	CASSQEARYEQYF
NA	TRBJ2-7	TRBD1	TRBV7-8	TGTGCCAGCAGCTTCACCGGGACAGGGGTCGAGCAGTACTTC	CASSFTGTGVEQYF
NA	TRBJ1-5	TRBD1	TRBV6-2/TRBV6-3	TGTGCCAGCAGTTTCCGATCGGACAGGGACTATCAGCCCCAGCATTTT	CASSFRSDRDYQPQHF
many	TRBJ1-5	NA	TRBV6-6	TGTGCCAGCAGTTACGCAGGGGATCAGCCCCAGCATTTT	CASSYAGDQPQHF
many	TRBJ1-1	TRBD1	TRBV7-2	TGTGCCAGCAGACACGACAGGGACACTGAAGCTTTCTTT	CASRHDRDTEAFF
NA	TRBJ2-6	NA	TRBV7-8	TGTGCCAGCAGCTTAAGAATGTGGAGCTCTGGGGCCAACGTCCTGACTTTC	CASSLRMWSSGANVLTF
many	TRBJ2-1	NA	TRBV20-1	TGCAGTGCCACTCCACCGGGACTTAATTATGGTGAGCAGTTCTTC	CSATPPGLNYGEQFF
NA	TRBJ2-1	TRBD2	TRBV6-2/TRBV6-3	TGTGCCAGCAGTTACTCGAGCGGGAGGGGTTCTCAGTTCTTC	CASSYSSGRGSQFF
NA	TRBJ2-5	TRBD1	TRBV6-6	TGTGCCATCTCGACAGGGAAGGAGACCCAGTACTTC	CAISTGKETQYF
many	TRBJ2-3	NA	TRBV4-1	TGCGCCAGCAGCCAAGTGTCTGAGGGAGATACGCAGTATTTT	CASSQVSEGDTQYF
few	TRBJ2-2	TRBD2	TRBV14	TGTGCCAGCAGCCTCCAGCGGGAGTCGTACACCGGGGAGCTGTTTTTT	CASSLQRESYTGELFF
many	TRBJ2-1	NA	TRBV28	TGTGCCAGCACCGACCAGGGTAGTGCTGATACTGAGCAGTTCTTC	CASTDQGSADTEQFF
many	TRBJ2-3	NA	TRBV12-3/TRBV12-4	TGTGCCAGCAGTTTAGCAGGGGCCACAGATACGCAGTATTTT	CASSLAGATDTQYF
few	TRBJ1-1	NA	TRBV11-2	TGTGCCAGCAGCTTAGTCCAGGTGGGGGGTGAAGCTTTCTTT	CASSLVQVGGEAFF
many	TRBJ2-7	NA	TRBV7-2	TGTGCCAGCAGCCAGAGGGTCAGTTCCTACGAGCAGTACTTC	CASSQRVSSYEQYF
few	TRBJ2-2	NA	TRBV5-1	TGCGCCAGCAGCCCCCAACACGCTGGCACCGGGGAGCTGTTTTTT	CASSPQHAGTGELFF
NA	TRBJ2-7	NA	TRBV3-1	TGTGCCAGCAGCCAAGGGTATGGGGGGAGTGTGCTTGGCGGTCAGTACTTC	CASSQGYGGSVLGGQYF
NA	TRBJ2-1	TRBD2	TRBV5-1	TGCGCCAGCAGCTCATTAGCGGGAGGGCCGGATGAGCAGTTCTTC	CASSSLAGGPDEQFF
many	TRBJ2-2	TRBD2	TRBV24-1	TGTGCCACCAGTGATCCCGCGGGGGGTACCGGGGAGCTGTTTTTT	CATSDPAGGTGELFF
many	TRBJ1-5	NA	TRBV5-5	TGTGCCAGCAGCATTGGAGGAGGAATCAATCAGCCCCAGCATTTT	CASSIGGGINQPQHF
many	TRBJ1-5	NA	TRBV10-3	TGTGCCATCAGTGAACAAGGGGGCAATCAGCCCCAGCATTTT	CAISEQGGNQPQHF
many	TRBJ1-1	NA	TRBV7-9	TGTGCCAGCAGTTCGGATCGGGGGGGAGTCACTGAAGCTTTCTTT	CASSSDRGGVTEAFF
many	TRBJ1-1	NA	TRBV12-3/TRBV12-4	TGTGCCAGCAGATATACGACAGGCTACACTGAAGCTTTCTTT	CASRYTTGYTEAFF
NA	TRBJ1-5	NA	TRBV27	TGTGCCAGCAGTTTGCAGGGATTAGCAAATCAGCCCCAGCATTTT	CASSLQGLANQPQHF
NA	TRBJ2-3	NA	TRBV6-1	TGTGCCAGCAAGTCGCTCGGCACAGATACGCAGTATTTT	CASKSLGTDTQYF
few	TRBJ2-7	NA	TRBV5-1	TGCGCCAGCAGCGACGGACGGAACACCGCCTACGAGCAGTACTTC	CASSDGRNTAYEQYF
NA	TRBJ2-3	NA	TRBV6-1	TGTGCCAGCCTTTCCGGGACGACGCAAGATACGCAGTATTTT	CASLSGTTQDTQYF
NA	TRBJ2-1	NA	TRBV20-1	TGCAGTGCTAATAAGTTCTACAATGAGCAGTTCTTC	CSANKFYNEQFF